This T cell receptor (beta chain) was sequenced for a study of blood T cell repertoires in COVID-19. Trimming took 4 bases from V and 12 from J; bases not matched to a gene: 17. There are 17 residues in the CDR3. The germline gives CDR1 SGDLS, CDR2 YYNGEE. Authors' analysis steps: By means of reference gene primer amplification, nucleated cell counts were estimated. Only in-frame clones appear in the TCRdb table, and some are missing; sequencing was by immunoSEQ multiplex PCR. V and J calls and clone size are as listed in that table; D and trimming were resolved from the DNA. In the table there are about 100,000 clones, about 84% of which are singletons.

This chain connects TRBV9 to TRBJ1-6; 9 bases align to TRBD1. This receptor was taken from a human donor in a cohort sampled during active COVID-19. What was sequenced was peripheral blood. CDR3 region: CASSPQGPGQGRIPLHF. The DNA for the CDR3 is TGTGCCAGCAGCCCGCAAGGACCGGGACAGGGAAGAATACCCCTCCACTTT. Supplemented by reference TRBV9 and TRBJ1-6, the full variable domain reads DSGVTQTPKHLITATGQRVTLRCSPRSGDLSVYWYQQSLDQGLQFLIQYYNGEERAKGNILERFSAQQFPDLHSELNLSSLELGDSALYFCASSPQGPGQGRIPLHFGNGTRLTVT.